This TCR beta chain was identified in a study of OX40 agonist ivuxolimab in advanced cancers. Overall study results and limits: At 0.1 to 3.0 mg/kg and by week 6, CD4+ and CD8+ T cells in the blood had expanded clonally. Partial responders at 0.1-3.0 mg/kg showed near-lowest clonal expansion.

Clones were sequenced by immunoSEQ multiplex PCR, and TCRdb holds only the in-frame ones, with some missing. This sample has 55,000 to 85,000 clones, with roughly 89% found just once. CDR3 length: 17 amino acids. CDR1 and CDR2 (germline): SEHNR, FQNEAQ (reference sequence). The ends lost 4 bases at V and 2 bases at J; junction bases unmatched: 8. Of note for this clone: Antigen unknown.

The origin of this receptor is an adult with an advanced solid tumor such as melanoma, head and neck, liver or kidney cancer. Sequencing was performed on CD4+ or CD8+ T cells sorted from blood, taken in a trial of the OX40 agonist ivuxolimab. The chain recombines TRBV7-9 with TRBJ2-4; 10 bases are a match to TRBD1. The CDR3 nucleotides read TGTGCCAGCAGCTCCCGGGACAGGGGAGGGCCCAAAAACATTCAGTACTTC. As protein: CASSSRDRGGPKNIQYF.